Each of the 5 T cell receptor beta chains below was sequenced from the same sample in a study of blood T cell repertoires in COVID-19. Clones were sequenced by immunoSEQ multiplex PCR, and TCRdb holds only the in-frame ones, with some missing. This table has under 200,000 clones, approximately 84% appearing once. Specimen: peripheral blood. These receptor sequences come from a man in his forties or fifties who had recovered from COVID-19.

This rearrangement joins TRBV28 to TRBJ2-2; 8 bases align to TRBD2. J was trimmed by 6 bases and V by 7 bases; bases with no gene match: 7. Germline V gene sequence: CDR1 MDHEN, CDR2 SYDVKM. The CDR3 contains 14 residues. CDR3 sequence reads: CASTRTSLPGELFF. Written as DNA, the CDR3 is TGTGCCAGCACCCGGACTAGCCTACCCGGGGAGCTGTTTTTT.

The rearrangement links TRBV18 to TRBJ2-3, with D possibly TRBD1 on 6 matching bases. Germline loops: CDR1 KGHSH, CDR2 LQKENI. The CDR3 length is 13 residues. Deletions cut 2 bases from V and 4 bases from J, with 7 bases between. CDR3 nucleotide sequence: TGTGCCAGCTCACCAAGGGGGTCAGATACGCAGTATTTT. It translates to CASSPRGSDTQYF. The full variable domain, in which reference TRBV18 and TRBJ2-3 provide the parts outside the CDR3, is NAGVMQNPRHLVRRRGQEARLRCSPMKGHSHVYWYRQLPEEGLKFMVYLQKENIIDESGMPKERFSAEFPKEGPSILRIQQVVRGDSAAYFCASSPRGSDTQYFGPGTRLTVL.

In the case of this clone: Other DNA sequences of this sample code for an identical CDR3. The V and J genes are TRBV6-5 and TRBJ2-7; the D gene is possibly TRBD1 (6 bases). The germline gives CDR1 MNHEY, CDR2 SVGAGI. This CDR3 has 13 amino acids. Trimming left V 3 bases short and J 1 base short, with 7 bases between. CDR3 amino acids: CASSYGQSYEQYF. The CDR3 DNA is TGTGCCAGCAGTTATGGACAGTCCTACGAGCAGTACTTC.

The chain employs TRBV11-3 and TRBJ1-2, with D tentatively TRBD1 (5 bases). This CDR3 spans 14 amino acids. Germline-derived CDR1 and CDR2 are SGHNT and YENEEA. Trimming removed 5 bases at V and 7 bases at J, with 17 bases between. CDR3 protein: CASSGAVSNTGYTF. In DNA, the CDR3 is TGTGCCAGCAGCGGGGCGGTTTCAAATACTGGCTACACCTTC.

The V call is TRBV30, the J call TRBJ2-5, with 13 bases matching TRBD2. This CDR3 contains 14 residues. V lost 2 bases and J lost 5; bases outside the gene matches: 2. Germline V lookup: CDR1 GTSNPN, CDR2 SVGIG (reference sequence). This chain's CDR3 is CAWSLTSGRETQYF. In DNA form, the CDR3 reads TGTGCCTGGAGTCTGACTAGCGGGAGGGAGACCCAGTACTTC.